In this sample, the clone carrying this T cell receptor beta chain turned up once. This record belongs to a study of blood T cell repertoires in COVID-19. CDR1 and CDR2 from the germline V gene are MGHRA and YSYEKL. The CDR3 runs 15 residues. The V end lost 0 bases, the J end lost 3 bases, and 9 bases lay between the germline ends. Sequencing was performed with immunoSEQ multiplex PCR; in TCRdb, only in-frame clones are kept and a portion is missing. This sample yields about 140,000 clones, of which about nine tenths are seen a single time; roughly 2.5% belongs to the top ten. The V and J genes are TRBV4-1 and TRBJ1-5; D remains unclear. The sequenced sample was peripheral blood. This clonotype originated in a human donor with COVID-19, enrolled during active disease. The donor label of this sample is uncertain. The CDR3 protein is CASSQEITYNQPQHF. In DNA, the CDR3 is TGCGCCAGCAGCCAAGAAATCACTTACAATCAGCCCCAGCATTTT.